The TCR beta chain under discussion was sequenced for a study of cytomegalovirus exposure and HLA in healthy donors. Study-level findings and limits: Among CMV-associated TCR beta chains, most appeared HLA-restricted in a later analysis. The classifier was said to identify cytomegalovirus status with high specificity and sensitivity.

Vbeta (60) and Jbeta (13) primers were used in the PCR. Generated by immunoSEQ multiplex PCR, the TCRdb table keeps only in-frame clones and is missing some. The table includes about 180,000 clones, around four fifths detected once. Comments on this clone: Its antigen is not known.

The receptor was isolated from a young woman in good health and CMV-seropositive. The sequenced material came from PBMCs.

The CDR3 region is CASSPPQAGGPRYEQFF. The CDR3, as DNA: TGTGCCAGTAGCCCTCCTCAGGCGGGAGGGCCGAGGTATGAGCAGTTCTTC. The rearrangement uses TRBV19 and TRBJ2-1; 9 bases are a match to TRBD2. This CDR3 has 17 amino acids. V lost 6 bases to trimming and J lost 8 bases; unmatched junction nucleotides: 17. Per germline, CDR1 LNHDA and CDR2 SQIVND (reference sequence).